These T cell receptor beta chains were read from a single sample in a study of Graves' ophthalmopathy and Graves' hyperthyroidism. A single record per CDR3 protein comes from TCRdb applying MiXCR to the multiplex PCR reads. The sample comprises approximately 330,000 distinct CDR3 sequences, 17% of which are singletons, and approximately 13% rests with the top ten. Sequenced input: peripheral blood. These receptors all stem from an adult man with Graves' ophthalmopathy. CDR3s include the opening cysteine and the closing phenylalanine or tryptophan.

CDR3	J	V	length
CASSLGAGLATDTQYF	TRBJ2-3	TRBV11-2	16
CASSYPTGSETQYF	TRBJ2-5	TRBV5-6	14
CASSQGGPAASYEQYF	TRBJ2-7	TRBV3-1	16
CRFLSTEAFF	TRBJ1-1	TRBV20-1	10
CASSPETMRPGELFF	TRBJ2-2	TRBV19	15
CASSLMFGTGGEQYF	TRBJ2-7	TRBV12-3/TRBV12-4	15
CASSIQGTGPNTEAFF	TRBJ1-1	TRBV19	16
CSARDNTQGRGTEAFF	TRBJ1-1	TRBV20-1	16
CATSRDRSQFSGAYSNQPQHF	TRBJ1-5	TRBV15	21
CASSLTSYSNQPQHF	TRBJ1-5	TRBV6-1	15
CSVCPTGAAGELFF	TRBJ2-2	TRBV29-1	14
CASSFDTGGYTF	TRBJ1-2	TRBV5-1	12
CASSIAGQGASGANVLTF	TRBJ2-6	TRBV19	18
CASSDSYRGNQPQHF	TRBJ1-5	TRBV2	15
CASSFLGRDTEAFF	TRBJ1-1	TRBV27	14
CSARRIRAGDLPTIMNTEAFF	TRBJ1-1	TRBV20-1	21
CASSPRDTMNTEAFF	TRBJ1-1	TRBV18	15
CSVERMQGMNTEAFF	TRBJ1-1	TRBV29-1	15
CASSYRTAGGRETQYF	TRBJ2-5	TRBV12-3/TRBV12-4	16
CSATTGRETQYF	TRBJ2-5	TRBV20-1	12
CSAPQTDSGANVLTF	TRBJ2-6	TRBV20-1	15
CASSREIWGGRNTEAFF	TRBJ1-1	TRBV12-3/TRBV12-4	17
CASSQRYRFEQYF	TRBJ2-7	TRBV6-2/TRBV6-3	13
CASSLGVGPTEAFF	TRBJ1-1	TRBV7-9	14
CSVGLRNGNTEAFF	TRBJ1-1	TRBV29-1	14
CASRQGSGNTIYF	TRBJ1-3	TRBV7-9	13
CSAIVRDSNSPLHF	TRBJ1-6	TRBV20-1	14
CATSGDGVYGYTF	TRBJ1-2	TRBV24-1	13
CAIGTDPSETQYF	TRBJ2-5	TRBV2	13
CASSQTGQGNTEAFF	TRBJ1-1	TRBV4-1	15
CASSSNNLAPNTGELFF	TRBJ2-2	TRBV28	17
CASSIPGQGAEAFF	TRBJ1-1	TRBV19	14
CASSVAGTGANVLTF	TRBJ2-6	TRBV9	15
CASSFQTGDMETQYF	TRBJ2-5	TRBV28	15
CASSEAVQGGEQYF	TRBJ2-7	TRBV6-1	14
CASIPDGGGYTF	TRBJ1-2	TRBV6-1	12
CSAMQGEETQYF	TRBJ2-5	TRBV20-1	12
CASSSYSSNQPQHF	TRBJ1-5	TRBV12-3/TRBV12-4	14
CASSLIGASYEQYF	TRBJ2-7	TRBV7-2	14
CASSQDGVAGSSYNEQFF	TRBJ2-1	TRBV4-2	18
CASSTLGLAGELFF	TRBJ2-2	TRBV19	14
CASSLGSVNTEAFF	TRBJ1-1	TRBV12-3/TRBV12-4	14
CSIHLGGNQPQHF	TRBJ1-5	TRBV29-1	13
CASSSGPDPYEQYF	TRBJ2-7	TRBV11-2	14
CASSFLSLAGGIDEQYF	TRBJ2-7	TRBV7-8	17
CSATLARGASNQPQHF	TRBJ1-5	TRBV20-1	16
CASSEGQGGSYEQYF	TRBJ2-7	TRBV6-1	15
CASRRQGAGNQPQHF	TRBJ1-5	TRBV28	15
CASSQVGGANSPLHF	TRBJ1-6	TRBV14	15
CASSSSPRQSGYTF	TRBJ1-2	TRBV12-3/TRBV12-4	14
CASSSTSTGRRSGANVLTF	TRBJ2-6	TRBV28	19
CASNSYNQPQHF	TRBJ1-5	TRBV6-1	12
CASSLRIGGRGAQETQYF	TRBJ2-5	TRBV11-2	18
CASSRGGNPGHIYEQYF	TRBJ2-7	TRBV6-4	17
CASSSLGTDEQYF	TRBJ2-7	TRBV7-2	13
CATSNGGQSNQPQHF	TRBJ1-5	TRBV15	15
CASSRTGDRYEQYF	TRBJ2-7	TRBV12-3/TRBV12-4	14